The 10 T cell receptor beta chains below were found in one sample sequenced in a study of cytomegalovirus exposure and HLA in healthy donors (dated by TCRdb to the late 2010s). Libraries were built with the immunoSEQ multiplex PCR assay. For the multiplex PCR, a mixture combining 60 forward primers for TCR Vbeta segments and 13 reverse primers for TCR Jbeta segments was used. The table comes from immuneACCESS by way of TCRdb, which keeps in-frame sequences with V and J called. Part of the clones is missing from these tables; in studies checked, under half for an unresolved V gene and the rest for unknown reasons. Present in this sample are under 200,000 clones, approximately 80% of which were seen just once. The biggest ten clones account for around 7% of the sample. What was sequenced was PBMCs. The receptors shown here come from a woman in her forties in good health and CMV-seropositive.

The chain is built from TRBV27 and TRBJ2-1, with 7 nucleotides matching TRBD2. The CDR3 is 17 amino acids. Unmatched junction bases numbered 12, after V lost 0 bases and J lost 7 bases. In germline, CDR1 is MNHEY, CDR2 SMNVEV (reference sequence). The CDR3 loop is CASSLSPLSWGGNEQFF. Here the CDR3 DNA reads TGTGCCAGCAGTTTATCCCCCCTGAGTTGGGGGGGGAATGAGCAGTTCTTC.

The chain is built from TRBV5-4 and TRBJ1-3; D gene unclear. The V and J ends lost 4 bases and 0 bases respectively, with 8 bases between them. Germline V gene lookup returns CDR1 SGHNT and CDR2 YYREEE (reference sequence). This CDR3 is 14 amino acids long. CDR3 bases: TGTGCCAGCAGCGGTGGGCTCTCTGGAAACACCATATATTTT. This sequence encodes CASSGGLSGNTIYF.

This clone was detected only a few times. The chain links TRBV7-9 to TRBJ1-1; D call uncertain. The V end was cut by 5 bases, the J end by 12 bases, with 22 bases between. CDR3 length equals 14 residues. From germline, CDR1 is SEHNR and CDR2 FQNEAQ (reference sequence). The CDR3 loop reads CASSQETGPRRSFF. DNA for the CDR3: TGTGCCAGCAGCCAGGAAACCGGGCCCAGGAGGTCTTTCTTT.

The J gene is TRBJ1-3, the V gene TRBV4-3, with D possibly matching TRBD1 (5 bases). This CDR3 has 14 amino acids. Germline CDR1 LGHNA, CDR2 YSLEER. The V end was cut by 2 bases, the J end by 1 base, with 6 bases between. Here the CDR3 DNA reads TGCGCCAGCAGCCAACAGGGTTCTGGAAACACCATATATTTT. Its protein is CASSQQGSGNTIYF.

V is TRBV30 and J is TRBJ2-7; possible D gene TRBD2, 6 bases. Trimming cost V 3 bases and J 2 bases, with 8 bases left between them. The CDR3 loop spans 12 amino acids. Germline lookup yields CDR1 GTSNPN and CDR2 SVGIG (reference sequence). The CDR3 loop reads CAWRGGTYEQYF. The CDR3 coding sequence is TGTGCCTGGAGGGGGGGTACCTACGAGCAGTACTTC. Combining the CDR3 with reference TRBV30 and TRBJ2-7 gives the whole variable domain SQTIHQWPATLVQPVGSPLSLECTVEGTSNPNLYWYRQAAGRGLQLLFYSVGIGQISSEVPQNLSASRPQDRQFILSSKKLLLSDSGFYLCAWRGGTYEQYFGPGTRLTVT.

The chain couples TRBV7-2 to TRBJ2-2, with D perhaps TRBD1 (5 bases). Germline CDR1 SGHTA, CDR2 FQGNSA. V was trimmed by 2 bases and J by 3 bases, leaving 10 bases between them. CDR3 length: 15 residues. The chain's CDR3 is CASSLRDRHTGELFF. As DNA, the CDR3 is TGTGCCAGCAGCTTACGAGACAGACACACCGGGGAGCTGTTTTTT.

This chain uses TRBV7-3 with TRBJ2-7, with TRBD2 matching over 10 bases. Germline assignment: CDR1 SGHTA and CDR2 FQGTGA. The CDR3 length is 15 residues. V gave up 6 bases and J gave up 3 bases; unmatched junction bases: 8. The CDR3: CASSSPTSGVYEQYF. As DNA, the CDR3 is TGTGCCAGCAGTTCGCCAACTAGCGGGGTCTACGAGCAGTACTTC.

The chain combines TRBV7-8 with TRBJ1-3; 8 bases map to TRBD1. Germline V gives CDR1 SGHVS, CDR2 FQNEAQ. CDR3 size: 14 residues. V lost 4 bases to trimming and J lost 5 bases; unmatched junction nucleotides: 4. The CDR3 loop reads CASSSDRARNTIYF. The CDR3 coding sequence is TGTGCCAGCAGCTCGGACAGGGCTCGAAACACCATATATTTT.

CDR3 amino acids: CASSVADTQYF. Here the CDR3 DNA reads TGTGCCAGCAGCGTAGCGGATACGCAGTATTTT. This chain links TRBV9 with TRBJ2-3, with D hard to call. The germline V gene has CDR1 SGDLS and CDR2 YYNGEE. Trimming took off 0 bases at V and 6 bases at J, with 2 bases between the two ends. The CDR3 consists of 11 residues.

The J gene is TRBJ1-3, the V gene TRBV13, with no clear D. CDR3 length equals 14 residues. Germline V gene data show CDR1 as PRHDT and CDR2 as FYEKMQ (reference sequence). The ends were cut back, 4 bases at V and 8 bases at J, with 15 bases in the middle. The CDR3 region is CASSYVGEGYTIYF. In DNA, the CDR3 is TGTGCCAGCAGCTACGTCGGGGAAGGGTACACCATATATTTT.